This T cell receptor beta chain was profiled in a study of cytomegalovirus exposure and HLA in healthy donors. This clone came up once. The PCR made use of 60 Vbeta and 13 Jbeta primers. Clones were sequenced by immunoSEQ multiplex PCR, and TCRdb holds only the in-frame ones, with some missing. The sample carries 90,000 to 120,000 clones, roughly 82% recorded once. The germline V gene encodes CDR1 KGHSH and CDR2 LQKENI. The CDR3 spans 15 residues. The trim removed 0 bases at V and 6 bases at J, leaving 4 bases unmatched. What was sequenced was PBMCs. The source of this sequence is a woman aged 18-29 years in good health and CMV-seronegative. The V call is TRBV18, the J call TRBJ2-1; 8 bases agree with TRBD2. CDR3 loop: CASSPPGLAGNEQFF. As DNA, the CDR3 is TGTGCCAGCTCACCACCGGGGCTAGCGGGCAATGAGCAGTTCTTC.